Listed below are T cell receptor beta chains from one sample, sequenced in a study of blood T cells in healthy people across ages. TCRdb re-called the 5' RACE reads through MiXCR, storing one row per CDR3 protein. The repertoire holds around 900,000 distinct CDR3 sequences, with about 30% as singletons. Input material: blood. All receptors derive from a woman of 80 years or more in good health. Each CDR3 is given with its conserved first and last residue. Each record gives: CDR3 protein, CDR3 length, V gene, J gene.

cdr3_aa: CASSLTGGTDMQYF; cdr3_length: 14; v_call: TRBV12-3/TRBV12-4; j_call: TRBJ2-3
cdr3_aa: CASSRGDRGDSPLHF; cdr3_length: 15; v_call: TRBV6-5; j_call: TRBJ1-6
cdr3_aa: CASSESSGQRGYTF; cdr3_length: 14; v_call: TRBV25-1; j_call: TRBJ1-2
cdr3_aa: CASRTVPYEQYF; cdr3_length: 12; v_call: TRBV2; j_call: TRBJ2-7
cdr3_aa: CASRHGARAGGTDTQYF; cdr3_length: 17; v_call: TRBV5-1; j_call: TRBJ2-3
cdr3_aa: CASSLGTGRADTQYF; cdr3_length: 15; v_call: TRBV12-3/TRBV12-4; j_call: TRBJ2-3
cdr3_aa: CSASGEDRGLEKLFF; cdr3_length: 15; v_call: TRBV20-1; j_call: TRBJ1-4
cdr3_aa: CASSQRTGVYNEQFF; cdr3_length: 15; v_call: TRBV19; j_call: TRBJ2-1
cdr3_aa: CASSLGVQGYTF; cdr3_length: 12; v_call: TRBV12-3/TRBV12-4; j_call: TRBJ1-2
cdr3_aa: CASSPALSLAGGDYNEQFF; cdr3_length: 19; v_call: TRBV5-4; j_call: TRBJ2-1
cdr3_aa: CASSLGVPRDTQYF; cdr3_length: 14; v_call: TRBV11-3; j_call: TRBJ2-3
cdr3_aa: CSARDLAGNSDTQYF; cdr3_length: 15; v_call: TRBV20-1; j_call: TRBJ2-3
cdr3_aa: CASSRRYRGSNQPQHF; cdr3_length: 16; v_call: TRBV6-2/TRBV6-3; j_call: TRBJ1-5
cdr3_aa: CSARDIGRNSPLHF; cdr3_length: 14; v_call: TRBV20-1; j_call: TRBJ1-6
cdr3_aa: CASSWTGRSTEAFF; cdr3_length: 14; v_call: TRBV6-6; j_call: TRBJ1-1
cdr3_aa: CASSRTSESLNEQFF; cdr3_length: 15; v_call: TRBV18; j_call: TRBJ2-1
cdr3_aa: CASSLGPGQSYGYTF; cdr3_length: 15; v_call: TRBV6-5; j_call: TRBJ1-2
cdr3_aa: CASSPEGSVGNQPQHF; cdr3_length: 16; v_call: TRBV6-1; j_call: TRBJ1-5
cdr3_aa: CSARGGANGDEQFF; cdr3_length: 14; v_call: TRBV20-1; j_call: TRBJ2-1
cdr3_aa: CASSQDDGPNEKLFF; cdr3_length: 15; v_call: TRBV4-1; j_call: TRBJ1-4
cdr3_aa: CASSLVVGHIQYF; cdr3_length: 13; v_call: TRBV11-2; j_call: TRBJ2-4
cdr3_aa: CSASPLGRGGDEQFF; cdr3_length: 15; v_call: TRBV20-1; j_call: TRBJ2-1
cdr3_aa: CASSHPDSTALHF; cdr3_length: 13; v_call: TRBV7-2; j_call: TRBJ1-6
cdr3_aa: CASSPEGTGPYEQYF; cdr3_length: 15; v_call: TRBV5-1; j_call: TRBJ2-7
cdr3_aa: CASSKPGTGGSGANVLTF; cdr3_length: 18; v_call: TRBV6-2/TRBV6-3; j_call: TRBJ2-6